This T cell receptor beta chain was found in a study of CD8 T cells in Susac syndrome. Findings of the study overall: As acknowledged by the study, its TCR sequencing and HLA analysis included a relatively small number of individuals.

An amount of RNA that ranged from roughly 0.45 to 1 ug was reverse transcribed with random hexamers. The TCR beta CDR3 was amplified by immunoSEQ multiplex PCR across 54 Vbeta, 13 Jbeta. TCRdb re-analysed the immunoSEQ multiplex PCR reads in MiXCR, keeping a single row per CDR3 protein. The data contain 90,000 to 150,000 distinct CDR3 sequences, around 90% of them singletons. A remark on this clonotype: Its antigen is unidentified.

The V gene's germline CDR1 is SQVTM and CDR2 ANQGSEA. The CDR3 totals 13 residues. The V end lost 4 bases, the J end lost 6 bases, and 15 bases lay between the germline ends. TCR beta was sequenced from blood CD8+ and CD4+ T cells. Purification of the CD8+ and CD4+ T cells relied on negative isolation, and TEMRA cells underwent FACS enrichment. V usage is TRBV29-1 and J usage is TRBJ1-2, with D tentatively TRBD1 (6 bases). The receptor was derived from a human donor in good health. The sequencing sample was made of CD4+ T cells from PBMCs. The CDR3, as DNA: TGCAGCGTTGGACAGGAAAGTTGGCATGGCTACACCTTC. It translates to CSVGQESWHGYTF.